These 9 T cell receptor beta chains came from one sample sequenced in a study of cytomegalovirus exposure and HLA in healthy donors. The study ran its PCR with 60 Vbeta and 13 Jbeta primers. Assay used: immunoSEQ multiplex PCR; TCRdb lists only in-frame clones, some missing. The table includes more than 95,000 clones, around four fifths detected once. The sequenced material came from PBMCs. These receptors were collected from a man aged 25 to 40 in good health and CMV-seronegative.

This CDR3 is CASSSRQGNVYEQYF. The CDR3 DNA is TGTGCCAGCAGTTCCCGACAGGGTAATGTTTACGAGCAGTACTTC. This chain uses TRBV5-6 with TRBJ2-7; 7 nucleotides line up with TRBD1. V lost 5 bases to trimming and J lost 4 bases; unmatched junction nucleotides: 12. The CDR3 length is 15 residues. Germline CDR1 SGHDT, CDR2 YYEEEE.

This clone was seen a handful of times. This chain joins TRBV4-3 and TRBJ2-3; 8 bases are shared with TRBD2. V was pared by 1 base and J by 6 bases, with 6 bases of the junction left unmatched. This CDR3 has 15 amino acids. Germline assignment: CDR1 LGHNA and CDR2 YSLEER. CDR3 protein: CASSQAGGRGDTQYF. CDR3 bases: TGCGCCAGCAGCCAAGCGGGGGGGAGGGGGGATACGCAGTATTTT.

V gene TRBV6-4 combines with J gene TRBJ2-1, with TRBD2 matching 12 bases. Looked up from germline, CDR1 is MRHNA and CDR2 is SNTAGT. V shed 8 bases and J 5 bases; nucleotides not matched to a gene: 10. The CDR3 length is 16 residues. The DNA for the CDR3 is TGTGCCAGCGCCCCCCAAAGACTAGCGGGAGACAATGAGCAGTTCTTC. Translating gives CASAPQRLAGDNEQFF.

As DNA, the CDR3 is TGTGCCAGTAGTAAAGGATGGGAGAGCTCCTACGAGCAGTACTTC. Translating gives CASSKGWESSYEQYF. The chain employs TRBV19 and TRBJ2-7, with TRBD2 as a possible D gene (5 bases). The V gene lost 4 bases and the J gene lost 0 bases, with 13 bases spanning the gap. The CDR3 runs to 15 residues. Germline loops: CDR1 LNHDA, CDR2 SQIVND (reference sequence).

The V call is TRBV11-3, the J call TRBJ2-3; TRBD1 aligns across 9 bases. V was pared by 3 bases and J by 2 bases, with 3 bases of the junction left unmatched. The germline gives CDR1 SGHNT, CDR2 YENEEA. The length of the CDR3 is 15 residues. Written as DNA, the CDR3 is TGTGCCAGCAGCTTCGGACAGGGGTTCACAGATACGCAGTATTTT. Amino acid sequence: CASSFGQGFTDTQYF.

The chain uses TRBV5-3 and TRBJ1-5, with 7 bases fitting TRBD1. TRBV5-3 is annotated as an ORF whose role is uncertain. Germline trimming cut 5 bases from V and 0 bases from J; bases unmatched to any gene: 8. The CDR3 totals 16 residues. The CDR3 DNA reads as TGTGCCAGAAGTCATACAGGGGTTTTTAGCAATCAGCCCCAGCATTTT. This gives the protein CARSHTGVFSNQPQHF.

The V and J genes are TRBV18 and TRBJ1-2, with TRBD1 matching over 10 bases. From germline, CDR1 is KGHSH and CDR2 LQKENI. The CDR3 spans 15 residues. Trimming at V came to 3 bases and at J to 2 bases, leaving 3 bases not matched to a gene. CDR3 amino acids: CASSPPGQGNYGYTF. As DNA, the CDR3 is TGTGCCAGCTCACCTCCGGGACAGGGGAACTATGGCTACACCTTC.

The chain couples TRBV6-1 to TRBJ2-7; the match to TRBD2 covers 7 bases. CDR1 and CDR2 from the germline V gene are MNHNS and SASEGT. Unmatched junction bases numbered 11, after V lost 10 bases and J lost 2 bases. This CDR3 is 14 amino acids long. The CDR3 is CATRAEAGPYEQYF. For the CDR3, the DNA is TGTGCCACACGAGCGGAAGCGGGGCCCTACGAGCAGTACTTC.

V gene TRBV6-4 combines with J gene TRBJ1-2, with D maybe TRBD1 (6 bases). The CDR3 is 14 residues long. V lost 0 bases and J 5 bases, leaving 10 bases between the germline ends. In germline, CDR1 is MRHNA, CDR2 SNTAGT. The CDR3 loop is CASSDSTGMYGYTF. The CDR3 DNA sequence: TGTGCCAGCAGTGACTCGACAGGAATGTATGGCTACACCTTC.